This T cell receptor beta chain was obtained from a study of T-cell memory formation after mild COVID-19 (dated by TCRdb to the early 2020s). As for the study more broadly: Most TCR sequence clusters were specific to one of the two donors. Two young, previously healthy adult volunteers made up the cohort, one male and one female. T-cell clones expanding and contracting after mild COVID-19 in two donors were tracked by longitudinal TCRalpha and TCRbeta repertoire sequencing. The study at large found these results: Some responding clones were found in pre-infection memory, which suggests that pre-existing cross-reactive memory T cells took part in the SARS-CoV-2 response. Clones contracting from day 15 to 85 had balanced CD4/CD8 phenotypes, while a second wave expanding from day 15 to 37 was biased towards CD4+. The study covered only a couple of mild cases, and larger cohorts including severe cases with pre-infection samples were considered necessary. Contracting CD4+ clones appeared mostly in the CM and EM memory subsets, whereas CD8+ clones were enriched in EMRA. SARS-CoV-2 specificity was not confirmed for the second-wave clones peaking on day 37.

The CDR3 goes from the cysteine to the phenylalanine over 10 residues. CDR3 DNA only is kept here, 30 bases in frame from base 1. The germline V gene encodes CDR1 DFQATT and CDR2 SNEGSKA (reference sequence). V drops 4 bases and J drops 3 bases, leaving 2 bases in between. Ficoll-Paque density gradient centrifugation was used to isolate PBMCs. This clonotype was found many times. This clone's antigen is unknown. Base qualities are not recorded, but no much larger clone differs from it by a single base. The sequencer listed for this sample is Illumina NovaSeq 6000. cDNA libraries for TCRalpha and TCRbeta were prepared by 5'RACE using constant-segment primers, with sample barcodes and unique molecular identifiers added. RNA was extracted from every sample with Trizol reagent. Libraries were amplified in two PCR steps, with a second sample barcode and Illumina TruSeq adapters added in the second step. The libraries were sequenced on an Illumina NovaSeq using 2 x 150 bp paired-end reads. Regarding the original processing steps: Reads were demultiplexed and collapsed into UMI-guided consensus sequences with migec v1.2.7. Using mixcr v2.1.11, the UMI consensuses were aligned to TRA and TRB V and J templates and assembled into clonotypes. A clonotype was counted as expanded or contracted only if both edgeR and NoisET called the change significant, with noise models trained on biological replicates. edgeR calls used a false discovery rate-adjusted p below 0.01 and a log2 fold-change threshold of 1. As an exploratory analysis of dynamics, max-normalized trajectories of the 1000 most abundant clonotypes were examined by PCA with hierarchical clustering. Separately sequenced CD4+ and CD8+ repertoires were used to assign the CD4 or CD8 phenotype of responding clones. TCRdb took the public reads, trimmed them with fastp at Q25, ran MiXCR for clone calling and kept in-frame beta chains. Each entry merges the rows of one CDR3 protein and shows their most common DNA and genes. V and J calls and clone size were set by TCRdb, not the authors. The sample data list 540,000 or so distinct CDR3 sequences, and about a fifth of these were observed just once. The ten top clones hold about an eighth of the sample.

The TCR was taken from an adult woman who had mild COVID-19 (a few samples of this study predate the infection). The sample titles of this study are shuffled in the database, so cell type and time point are left out; the donor was told from shared clones. The receptor chain draws on TRBV20-1 and TRBJ2-3; the D gene is unclear. Material for sequencing was PBMCs or a T cell subset sorted from them (not recorded which). The CDR3 region: CSAITDTQYF. The DNA reads as follows: TGCAGTGCTATAACAGATACGCAGTATTTT.